This T cell receptor beta chain was identified in a study of T cells in Graves' hyperthyroidism and ophthalmopathy (dated by TCRdb to about 2019). Concerning the study at large: Peripheral blood was sampled at the time of initial diagnosis, prior to any treatment. TCR V-J signatures able to tell the groups apart were searched for in a discovery cohort of some 100 patients, of whom 40 to 45 had Graves' ophthalmopathy and 55 to 60 had stable Graves' hyperthyroidism. Whether ophthalmopathy could be predicted prospectively was tested in an independent validation cohort made up of roughly 20 hyperthyroidism patients plus 17 patients who later progressed to ophthalmopathy. The roughly 100 discovery patients were randomly divided into training and test sets at a 7:3 ratio. In addition, the study compared T-cell repertoires in thyroid tissue and in blood from five or six Graves' hyperthyroidism patients. Following sampling, methimazole starting at 30 mg daily was given to hyperthyroidism patients, and high-dose intravenous methylprednisolone was given to ophthalmopathy patients. The paper reports TCR Vbeta CDR3 sequencing of about 140 peripheral blood samples: fewer than 50 ophthalmopathy, some 80 hyperthyroidism and around 17 progressor patients.

Measured from the cysteine to the phenylalanine, the CDR3 is 15 residues long. Only CDR3 DNA is held: 45 bases, read in frame from base 1. According to the germline V gene (reference sequence), CDR1 reads LNHNV and CDR2 reads YYDKDF. V and J lose 0 bases and 7 bases, and a span of 14 bases separates them. Overall study outcomes, separate from this receptor: No statistical method was used to fix the sample size in advance, and group allocation was not hidden from the investigators. A model built on a 13 V-J signature distinguished ophthalmopathy from stable hyperthyroidism, reaching over 85% sensitivity and about 81% specificity in cross-validation and 80%/75% in testing. Most expanded thyroid clonotypes (frequency above 0.001) were also found in blood, which suggests that blood repertoires may mirror thyroid immune responses. During validation, the model predicted progression to ophthalmopathy a median of roughly six months ahead of onset, with around 70% sensitivity and 72.22% specificity.

This clonotype appeared many times. The antigen this receptor binds is unknown. Base qualities were left out, and no much larger clone turns up one base away. The TCR beta CDR3 regions were amplified from RNA transcripts. For the first round of RT-PCR on the TCR CDR3, the HTBI primer set was used together with the Qiagen OneStep RT-PCR kit. Libraries were constructed in a second round of multiplex PCR, after which size selection and purification were carried out. Paired-end sequencing of the libraries was performed with 100 bp reads on an Illumina HiSeq2000. The study's processing was this. SOAPnuke was used to process the raw data, with reads discarded if the reads contained adapters or uncalled bases, had a mean Phred below 15, or lacked an exact constant-primer or identifier match. High-quality paired reads were merged with COPE v1.2.5, and unique nucleotide sequences were defined as clonotypes. MiTCR v1.1 was used to align the clonotypes against IMGT TRBV, TRBD and TRBJ reference segments. Analysis was restricted to V-J combinations with a frequency above 0.0001, which covered about 99% of repertoires. The TCS score was defined as F50 (clonal expansion) divided by E x V (chaos), with BLOSUM62-based TCRdist calculated between CDR3 peptides within each V-J. Welch's t-statistics and random forest reduced 514 V-J features to 13, which were used in a naive Bayes classifier (R e1071). TCRdb took the public reads, trimmed them with fastp at Q25, ran MiXCR for clone calling and kept in-frame beta chains. Here each entry gathers all rows of one CDR3 protein and keeps the most common genes and DNA. TCRdb's processing, not the authors' own work, is the source of the V and J calls. Recorded for this sample are fewer than 750,000 distinct CDR3 sequences; approximately 15% of them occurred a single time. The ten biggest clones cover roughly an eighth of the sample.

Ophthalmopathy patients had moderately to severely active disease, with a Clinical Activity Score of 3 or more, a NOSPECS grade of 4 or more, and a disease duration of less than 3 months. Any patient with an uncontrolled infection, another autoimmune disease, pregnancy or lactation was excluded. Diagnoses relied on clinical symptoms, serum thyroxine and TRAb, thyroid ultrasound and orbital computed tomography. PBMCs were isolated from 8 to 10 ml of fresh peripheral blood by Ficoll-Paque density gradient centrifugation. Total RNA was extracted with Trizol reagent, and quality was checked on an Agilent 2100 Bioanalyzer.

The chain links TRBV15 with TRBJ2-3; the D gene is unclear. The receptor was derived from a woman aged 45 to 65 with Graves' ophthalmopathy. The sequenced material came from blood. The nucleotide sequence reads as follows: TGTGCCACCAGCAGAGATTTTAGGAGTCCGTATACGCAGTATTTT. The resulting protein is CATSRDFRSPYTQYF.